What follows are 13 T cell receptor beta chains derived from one specimen sequenced in a study of cytomegalovirus exposure and HLA in healthy donors. PCR was performed using 60 Vbeta and 13 Jbeta primers. Sequenced by immunoSEQ multiplex PCR; TCRdb stores in-frame clones only, minus some. There are about 55,000 clones in the sample; approximately 80% occur only once, and about 1.5% lies in the top ten. Sequenced input: PBMCs. These receptors originate from a female donor in good health and CMV-seronegative.

The chain links TRBV4-3 to TRBJ2-5; D is perhaps TRBD2 (5 bases). This CDR3 comprises 15 residues. The ends were cut back, 1 base at V and 5 bases at J, with 14 bases in the middle. Germline lookup yields CDR1 LGHNA and CDR2 YSLEER. The CDR3 nucleotides are TGCGCCAGCAGCCAAGGGACCCGGGGATTGGAGACCCAGTACTTC. This codes for CASSQGTRGLETQYF.

The chain uses TRBV18 and TRBJ1-5; 7 bases align to TRBD1. The CDR3 extends over 15 amino acids. Trimming removed 2 bases from V and 6 bases from J; junction bases left unmatched: 7. The germline gives CDR1 KGHSH, CDR2 LQKENI. For the CDR3, the DNA is TGTGCCAGCTCACCAGGCGACAGGGATGCTCAGCCCCAGCATTTT. Encoded protein: CASSPGDRDAQPQHF.

V gene TRBV18 combines with J gene TRBJ2-7, with 9 bases that match TRBD1. The germline gives CDR1 KGHSH, CDR2 LQKENI. This CDR3 region has 15 residues. The J segment lost 0 bases and the V segment lost 6 bases, leaving 6 bases of the junction unmatched. This CDR3 reads CASSPGTGNSYEQYF. The CDR3, as DNA: TGTGCCAGCTCCCCCGGGACAGGGAACTCCTACGAGCAGTACTTC.

The J gene is TRBJ2-7, the V gene TRBV14; the match to TRBD2 covers 12 bases. The CDR3 runs to 19 residues. Trimming at V came to 1 base and at J to 0 bases, leaving 10 bases not matched to a gene. Germline assignment: CDR1 SGHDN and CDR2 FVKESK. CDR3 sequence reads: CASSQGLTSGGPSSYEQYF. The DNA for the CDR3 is TGTGCCAGCAGCCAAGGACTGACTAGCGGGGGCCCTAGCTCCTACGAGCAGTACTTC.

The chain is built from TRBV4-1 and TRBJ1-1; tentatively, D is TRBD1 (5 bases). With 2 bases removed from V and 4 bases from J, the gap between germline ends came to 23 bases. This CDR3 is built from 18 residues. Per germline, CDR1 MGHRA and CDR2 YSYEKL. The DNA for the CDR3 is TGCGCCAGCAGCCAATTAAGGGGCGCAGGGAGGAAGACCACTGAAGCTTTCTTT. Its protein product is CASSQLRGAGRKTTEAFF.

This clone occurred a few times. This CDR3 is CASSAGTVTNEKLFF. The DNA for the CDR3 is TGTGCCAGCAGCGCTGGGACAGTGACTAATGAAAAACTGTTTTTT. The chain employs TRBV9 and TRBJ1-4; 7 bases agree with TRBD1. The V and J ends lost 3 bases and 2 bases, in that order; junction bases with no gene match: 4. The CDR3 is 15 amino acids. From germline, CDR1 is SGDLS and CDR2 YYNGEE.

The V gene is TRBV18, the J gene TRBJ1-6; 12 positions agree with TRBD1. The CDR3 has 15 amino acids. Germline lookup yields CDR1 KGHSH and CDR2 LQKENI. V shed 5 bases, J shed 10 bases, and the junction held 6 bases outside the gene matches. Here the CDR3 reads CASSGDRGRVSPLHF. CDR3 bases: TGTGCCAGCTCAGGGGACAGGGGGCGCGTATCACCCCTCCACTTT.

This clone was detected a few times. The rearrangement links TRBV6-6 to TRBJ1-5; perhaps TRBD1 as D (5 bases). The germline V and J ends were trimmed by 10 bases and 2 bases, with 12 bases remaining between them. This CDR3 region has 13 residues. Germline V gives CDR1 MNHNY, CDR2 SVGAGI (reference sequence). The CDR3, as DNA: TGTGCCACCTGCGAAGGGGGCAATCAGCCCCAGCATTTT. Translation: CATCEGGNQPQHF.

This chain links TRBV13 with TRBJ2-1; TRBD2 might be the D (7 bases). V was pared by 5 bases and J by 4 bases, with 21 bases between. Germline-derived CDR1 and CDR2 are PRHDT and FYEKMQ (reference sequence). The CDR3 sequence is 17 residues long. This chain's CDR3 is CASSTRAGRGPYNEQFF. CDR3 DNA: TGTGCCAGCAGCACCCGCGCCGGGCGGGGGCCTTACAATGAGCAGTTCTTC.

The rearrangement links TRBV7-9 to TRBJ2-1; D is possibly TRBD1 (6 bases). The germline V gene encodes CDR1 SEHNR and CDR2 FQNEAQ (reference sequence). The ends were cut back, 0 bases at V and 9 bases at J, with 15 bases in the middle. The CDR3 sequence is 15 residues long. DNA of the CDR3: TGTGCCAGCAGCTTAGCCAGAACACAGGGTCCTGAGCAGTTCTTC. This encodes CASSLARTQGPEQFF. Based on the CDR3 plus reference TRBV7-9 and TRBJ2-1, the full variable domain is DTGVSQNPRHKITKRGQNVTFRCDPISEHNRLYWYRQTLGQGPEFLTYFQNEAQLEKSRLLSDRFSAERPKGSFSTLEIQRTEQGDSAMYLCASSLARTQGPEQFFGPGTRLTVL.

J is TRBJ1-1 and V is TRBV6-1, with 8 bases lining up with TRBD1. CDR1 is MNHNS and CDR2 is SASEGT in the germline V gene. There are 15 residues in the CDR3. The V and J ends lost 8 bases and 11 bases, in that order; junction bases with no gene match: 19. CDR3 bases: TGTGCCAGCTGTAGAGGTACAGGGGGTGATACCGCGGCTTTCTTT. Translating it yields CASCRGTGGDTAAFF.

The J gene is TRBJ1-2, the V gene TRBV6-1; D gene ambiguous. Trimming took off 5 bases at V and 8 bases at J, with 15 bases between the two ends. The CDR3 is 13 residues long. The germline V gene has CDR1 MNHNS and CDR2 SASEGT. This CDR3 is CASSLSGSGGYTF. DNA of the CDR3: TGTGCCAGCAGTCTTAGCGGGAGTGGAGGCTACACCTTC.

The chain carries TRBV19 and TRBJ2-4, with 8 positions matching TRBD2. V lost 3 bases and J lost 0; bases outside the gene matches: 13. This CDR3 contains 19 residues. From germline, CDR1 is LNHDA and CDR2 SQIVND (reference sequence). The CDR3 DNA is TGTGCCAGTAGTATTGGTCCGGCGGGGGGCGGTCAAGCCAAAAACATTCAGTACTTC. It codes for CASSIGPAGGGQAKNIQYF.